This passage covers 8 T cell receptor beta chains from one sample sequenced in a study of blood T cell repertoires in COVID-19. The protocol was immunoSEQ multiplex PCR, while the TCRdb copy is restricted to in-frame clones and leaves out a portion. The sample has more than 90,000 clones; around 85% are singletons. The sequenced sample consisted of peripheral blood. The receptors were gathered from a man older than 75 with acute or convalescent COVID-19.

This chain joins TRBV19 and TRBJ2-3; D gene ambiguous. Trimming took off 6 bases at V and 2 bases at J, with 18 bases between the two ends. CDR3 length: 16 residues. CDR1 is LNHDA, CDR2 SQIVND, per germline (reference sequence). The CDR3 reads CASSRLSRPHTDTQYF. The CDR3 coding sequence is TGTGCCAGTAGCCGACTCTCCCGGCCCCACACAGATACGCAGTATTTT. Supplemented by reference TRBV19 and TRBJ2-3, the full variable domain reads DGGITQSPKYLFRKEGQNVTLSCEQNLNHDAMYWYRQDPGQGLRLIYYSQIVNDFQKGDIAEGYSVSREKKESFPLTVTSAQKNPTAFYLCASSRLSRPHTDTQYFGPGTRLTVL.

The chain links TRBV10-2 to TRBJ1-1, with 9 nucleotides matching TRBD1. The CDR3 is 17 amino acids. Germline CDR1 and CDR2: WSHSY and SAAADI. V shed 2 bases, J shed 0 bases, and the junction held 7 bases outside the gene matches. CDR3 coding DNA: TGCGCCAGCAGTGAGAGAATGGGACAGGGCATGAACACTGAAGCTTTCTTT. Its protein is CASSERMGQGMNTEAFF.

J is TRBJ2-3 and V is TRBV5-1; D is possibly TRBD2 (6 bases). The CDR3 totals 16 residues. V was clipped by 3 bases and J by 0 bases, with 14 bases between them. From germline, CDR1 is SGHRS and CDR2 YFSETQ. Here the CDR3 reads CASSSYASGSTDTQYF. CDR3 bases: TGCGCCAGCAGCTCTTACGCGAGCGGGAGCACAGATACGCAGTATTTT.

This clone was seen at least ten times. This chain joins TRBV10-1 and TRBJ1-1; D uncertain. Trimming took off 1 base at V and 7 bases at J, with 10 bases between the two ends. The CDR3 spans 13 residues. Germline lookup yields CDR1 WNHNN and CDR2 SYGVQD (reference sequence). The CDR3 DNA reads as TGCGCCAGCAGTGAGTACACAGATAGTGAAGCTTTCTTT. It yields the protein CASSEYTDSEAFF.

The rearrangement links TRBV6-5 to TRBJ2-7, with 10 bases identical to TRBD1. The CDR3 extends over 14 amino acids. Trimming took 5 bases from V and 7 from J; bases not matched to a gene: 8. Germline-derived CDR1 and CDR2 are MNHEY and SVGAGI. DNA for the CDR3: TGTGCCAGCAGTCCGACAGGGGGCGCGGGGGAGCAGTACTTC. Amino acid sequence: CASSPTGGAGEQYF.

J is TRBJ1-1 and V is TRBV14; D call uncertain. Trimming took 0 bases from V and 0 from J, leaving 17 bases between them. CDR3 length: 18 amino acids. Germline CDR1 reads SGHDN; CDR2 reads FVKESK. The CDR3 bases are TGTGCCAGCAGCCAAGAATCCGGCCCGACGCGGCTGAACACTGAAGCTTTCTTT. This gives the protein CASSQESGPTRLNTEAFF.

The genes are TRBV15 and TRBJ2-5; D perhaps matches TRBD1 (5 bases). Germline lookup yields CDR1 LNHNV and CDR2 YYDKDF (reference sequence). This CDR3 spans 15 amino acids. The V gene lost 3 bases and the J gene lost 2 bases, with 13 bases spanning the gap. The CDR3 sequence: CATSSPRTPQETQYF. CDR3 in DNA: TGTGCCACCAGCAGCCCCCGGACACCTCAAGAGACCCAGTACTTC.

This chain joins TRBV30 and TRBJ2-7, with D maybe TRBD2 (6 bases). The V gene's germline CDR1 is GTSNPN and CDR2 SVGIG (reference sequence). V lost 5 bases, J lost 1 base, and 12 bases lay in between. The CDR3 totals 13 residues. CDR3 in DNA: TGTGCCTGGGCCAGGGACTTATCCTACGAGCAGTACTTC. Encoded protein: CAWARDLSYEQYF.